The rows below give T cell receptor beta chains drawn from one sample of a study of blood T cell repertoires in COVID-19. Profiling relied on immunoSEQ multiplex PCR, and the TCRdb table lists in-frame clones only, not all of them. The sample records approximately 400,000 clones, approximately 77% being singletons. The source material was peripheral blood. These receptors all stem from a human donor with acute or convalescent COVID-19. The donor label of this sample is uncertain. The CDR3 runs from the conserved cysteine through the conserved F or W.

j_call v_call cdr3_aa
TRBJ2-7 TRBV29-1 CSVQVGTSYEQYF
TRBJ1-1 TRBV20-1 CSASQDTEAFF
TRBJ2-7 TRBV4-2 CASSQAAGSYEQYF
TRBJ1-5 TRBV27 CASSSTPGAQHF
TRBJ2-1 TRBV7-9 CASSPREGGDEQFF
TRBJ1-5 TRBV3-1/TRBV3-2 CASSPRGQPQHF
TRBJ2-7 TRBV3-1/TRBV3-2 CASSQDGTGGYEQYF
TRBJ1-5 TRBV11-2 CASSFRAGQPQHF
TRBJ2-7 TRBV19 CASSKQTYYEQYF
TRBJ2-3 TRBV4-1 CASSPSGGTVDTQYF
TRBJ2-3 TRBV10-1 CASRPTTGVETDTQYF
TRBJ1-3 TRBV5-1 CASSTVSGAGNTIYF
TRBJ1-2 TRBV14 CASSRTRGGLSRYGYTF
TRBJ1-2 TRBV6-5 CASSRTESANYGYTF
TRBJ1-2 TRBV15 CATSRDVGGGYGYTF